This TCR beta chain was retrieved from a study of T cells in Graves' hyperthyroidism and ophthalmopathy. Study-wide results and caveats: Researchers report that a 13 V-J model separated ophthalmopathy from stable hyperthyroidism. Blood also showed most of the thyroid clonotypes that were expanded above 0.001.

Amplification of TCR beta CDR3 regions used RNA as the template. The study used the HTBI primer set for a first-round RT-PCR of the TCR CDR3. MiXCR was run by TCRdb on the multiplex PCR reads, yielding one entry per CDR3 protein. The table records about 410,000 distinct CDR3 sequences, about 15% of them present only once. Reasons for excluding patients were uncontrolled infection, other autoimmune disease, pregnancy or lactation. Clinical symptoms, serum thyroxine and TRAb, thyroid ultrasound and orbital computed tomography were used for the diagnoses. This clonotype was picked up many times. Its antigen is as yet unknown. The receptor was isolated from a man younger than 30 with Graves' ophthalmopathy. Sequencing was carried out using blood.

This CDR3 reads CAWDLQDTNEKLFF. The CDR3 nucleotides are TGTGCCTGGGACTTACAGGACACTAATGAAAAACTGTTTTTT. V is TRBV30 and J is TRBJ1-4; a possible D gene is TRBD1 (5 bases). The CDR3 consists of 14 residues. Trimming stripped 5 bases from V and 2 bases from J, with 12 bases between. CDR1 is GTSNPN, CDR2 SVGIG, per germline (reference sequence). Based on the CDR3 plus reference TRBV30 and TRBJ1-4, the full variable domain is SQTIHQWPATLVQPVGSPLSLECTVEGTSNPNLYWYRQAAGRGLQLLFYSVGIGQISSEVPQNLSASRPQDRQFILSSKKLLLSDSGFYLCAWDLQDTNEKLFFGSGTQLSVL.